Only a few counts were recorded for the clone carrying this T cell receptor beta chain. Its matching antigen is unknown. MiXCR was run by TCRdb on the reads, yielding one entry per CDR3 protein. The repertoire includes about 900,000 distinct CDR3 sequences, roughly 30% of them detected once, and roughly 13% sits in the top ten. This entry comes from a study of T cell repertoires in cytomegalovirus infection. Trimming at V came to 0 bases and at J to 2 bases, leaving 3 bases not matched to a gene. The CDR3 sequence is 16 residues long. Germline V gives CDR1 MNHEY, CDR2 SVGEGT. This rearrangement joins TRBV6-2 or TRBV6-3 to TRBJ2-3; TRBD1 aligns across 9 bases. The material sequenced was cultured CD8+ T cells from PBMCs, taken from culture after CMV antigen stimulation. The sequence came from a human donor in good health (CMV status not recorded). Some clones in this sample may be carry-over from other donors' samples. CDR3 DNA: TGTGCCAGCAGTTACTCGAGACAGGGGGACACAGATACGCAGTATTTT. Protein sequence: CASSYSRQGDTDTQYF.